Below, 2 T cell receptor beta chains from the same sample are listed, as sequenced in a study of blood T cell repertoires in COVID-19. Sequencing used immunoSEQ multiplex PCR; TCRdb keeps in-frame clones, though not all of them. Counted here are around 360,000 clones, roughly 87% occurring once; the ten biggest clones make up roughly 3%. The sequenced material came from PBMCs or T cells enriched from blood (not recorded which). All receptors derive from a woman aged 30 to 39 who had recovered from COVID-19.

V and J are TRBV2 and TRBJ1-2; D unclear. V was pared by 7 bases and J by 6 bases, with 15 bases between. The germline V gene encodes CDR1 SNHLY and CDR2 FYNNEI. The length of the CDR3 is 13 residues. CDR3 amino acids: CASTTPGVNGYTF. In DNA, the CDR3 is TGTGCCAGCACCACACCGGGTGTGAATGGCTACACCTTC.

The chain recombines TRBV7-2 with TRBJ1-5, with D maybe TRBD1 (5 bases). CDR1 and CDR2 from the germline V gene are SGHTA and FQGNSA. The CDR3 contains 16 residues. Trimming cost V 3 bases and J 1 base, with 13 bases left between them. This CDR3 is CASSLVSGASNQPQHF. The CDR3, as DNA: TGTGCCAGCAGCTTGGTTAGCGGGGCCAGCAATCAGCCCCAGCATTTT.